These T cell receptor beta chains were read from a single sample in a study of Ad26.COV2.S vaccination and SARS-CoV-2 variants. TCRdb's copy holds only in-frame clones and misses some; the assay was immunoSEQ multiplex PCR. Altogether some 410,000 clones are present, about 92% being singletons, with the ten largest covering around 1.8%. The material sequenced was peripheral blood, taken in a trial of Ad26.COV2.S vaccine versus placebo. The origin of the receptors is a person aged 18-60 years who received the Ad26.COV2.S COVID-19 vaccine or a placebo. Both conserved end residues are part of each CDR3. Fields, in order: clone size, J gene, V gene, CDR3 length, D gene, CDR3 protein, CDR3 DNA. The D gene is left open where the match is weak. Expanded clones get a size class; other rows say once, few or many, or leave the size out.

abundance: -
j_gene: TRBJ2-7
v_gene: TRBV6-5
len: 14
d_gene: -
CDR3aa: CASSYSSGVYEQYF
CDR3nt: TGTGCCAGCAGTTACTCGTCTGGGGTCTACGAGCAGTACTTC

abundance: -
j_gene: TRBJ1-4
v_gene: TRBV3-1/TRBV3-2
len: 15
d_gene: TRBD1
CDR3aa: CASSQGQLSNEKLFF
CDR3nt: TGTGCCAGCAGCCAGGGACAGCTCTCCAATGAAAAACTGTTTTTT

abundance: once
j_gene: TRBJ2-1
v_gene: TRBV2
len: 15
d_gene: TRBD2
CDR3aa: CASSERTSGYNEQFF
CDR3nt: TGTGCCAGCAGTGAACGGACTAGCGGTTACAATGAGCAGTTCTTC

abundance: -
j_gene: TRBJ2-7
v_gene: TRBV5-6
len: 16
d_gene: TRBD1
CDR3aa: CASSLRSWDRGYEQYF
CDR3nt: TGTGCCAGCAGCTTGCGGTCCTGGGACAGGGGCTACGAGCAGTACTTC

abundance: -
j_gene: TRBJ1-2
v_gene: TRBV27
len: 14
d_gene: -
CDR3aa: CASRRTGSGYGYTF
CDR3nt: TGTGCCAGCAGACGGACCGGGAGTGGGTATGGCTACACCTTC

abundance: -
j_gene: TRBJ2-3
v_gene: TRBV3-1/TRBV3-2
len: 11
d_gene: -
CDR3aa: CASSQGDTQYF
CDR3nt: TGTGCCAGCAGCCAAGGGGATACGCAGTATTTT

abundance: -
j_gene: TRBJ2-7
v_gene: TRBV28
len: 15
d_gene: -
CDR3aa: CASSPPMTETYEQYF
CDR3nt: TGTGCCAGCAGTCCCCCGATGACTGAGACCTACGAGCAGTACTTC

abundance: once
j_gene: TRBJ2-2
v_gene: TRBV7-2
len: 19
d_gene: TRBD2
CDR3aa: CASSKRRGSGGANTGELFF
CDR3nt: TGTGCCAGCAGTAAGCGGCGTGGTAGCGGGGGGGCGAACACCGGGGAGCTGTTTTTT

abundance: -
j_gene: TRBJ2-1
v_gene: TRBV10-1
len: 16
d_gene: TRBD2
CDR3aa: CASSPRSGGPYNEQFF
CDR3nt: TGCGCCAGCAGTCCACGTAGCGGGGGGCCCTACAATGAGCAGTTCTTC

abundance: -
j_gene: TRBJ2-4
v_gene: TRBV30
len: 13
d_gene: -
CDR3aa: CAWARQRGDIQYF
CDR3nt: TGTGCCTGGGCTCGACAGAGGGGAGACATTCAGTACTTC

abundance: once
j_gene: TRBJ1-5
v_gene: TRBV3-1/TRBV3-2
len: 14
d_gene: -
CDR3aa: CASSFQESDQPQHF
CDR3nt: TGTGCCAGCAGCTTCCAGGAATCGGATCAGCCCCAGCATTTT

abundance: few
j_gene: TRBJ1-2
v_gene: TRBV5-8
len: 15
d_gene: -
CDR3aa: CASSRGAADNYGYTF
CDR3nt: TGTGCCAGCAGCCGAGGGGCGGCAGATAACTATGGCTACACCTTC

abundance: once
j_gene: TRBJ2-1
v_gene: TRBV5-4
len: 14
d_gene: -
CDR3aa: CASNRASSYNEQFF
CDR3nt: TGTGCCAGCAACCGTGCATCCTCCTACAATGAGCAGTTCTTC

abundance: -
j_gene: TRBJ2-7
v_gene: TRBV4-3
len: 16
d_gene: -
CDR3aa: CASSQDRAGTPYEQYF
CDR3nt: TGCGCCAGCAGCCAAGATCGGGCAGGGACCCCCTACGAGCAGTACTTC

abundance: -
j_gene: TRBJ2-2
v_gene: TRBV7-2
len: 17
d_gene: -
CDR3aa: CASSLSARQGATGELFF
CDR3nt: TGTGCCAGCAGCCTATCGGCCCGGCAGGGTGCGACCGGGGAGCTGTTTTTT

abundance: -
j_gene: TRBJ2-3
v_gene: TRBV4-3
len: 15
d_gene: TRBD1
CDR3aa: CASSQVDRETDTQYF
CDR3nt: TGCGCCAGCAGCCAAGTAGACAGGGAGACAGATACGCAGTATTTT

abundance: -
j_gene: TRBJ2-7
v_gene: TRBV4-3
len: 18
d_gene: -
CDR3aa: CASSQEIPLGGSLYEQYF
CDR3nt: TGCGCCAGCAGCCAAGAAATCCCCTTGGGGGGTAGTTTATACGAGCAGTACTTC

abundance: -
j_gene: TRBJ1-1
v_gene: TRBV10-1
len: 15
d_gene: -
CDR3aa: CASSESIRVGSEAFF
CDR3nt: TGCGCCAGCAGTGAGTCGATCAGGGTAGGCAGTGAAGCTTTCTTT

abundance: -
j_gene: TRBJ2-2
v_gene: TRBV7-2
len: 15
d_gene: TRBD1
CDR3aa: CASSPGGRNTGELFF
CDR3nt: TGTGCCAGCAGCCCAGGGGGCAGGAACACCGGGGAGCTGTTTTTT

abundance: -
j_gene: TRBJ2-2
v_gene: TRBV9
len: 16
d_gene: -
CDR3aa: CASSVDGTGTGGELFF
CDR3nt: TGTGCCAGCAGCGTAGATGGTACAGGTACGGGCGGGGAGCTGTTTTTT

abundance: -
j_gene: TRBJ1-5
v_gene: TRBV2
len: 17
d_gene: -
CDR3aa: CASSSDRDYYSNQPQHF
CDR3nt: TGTGCCAGCAGTTCAGACCGCGACTACTATAGCAATCAGCCCCAGCATTTT

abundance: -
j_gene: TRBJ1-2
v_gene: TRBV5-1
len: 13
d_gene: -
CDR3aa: CASSLRVNYGYTF
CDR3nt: TGCGCCAGCAGCTTAAGGGTTAACTATGGCTACACCTTC

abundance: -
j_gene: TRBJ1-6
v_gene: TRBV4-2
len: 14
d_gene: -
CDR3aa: CASSDIGRDSPLHF
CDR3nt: TGTGCCAGCAGCGATATTGGGAGGGACTCACCCCTCCACTTT

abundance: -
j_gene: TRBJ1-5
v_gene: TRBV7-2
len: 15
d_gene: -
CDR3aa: CASSFGGGSNQPQHF
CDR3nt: TGTGCCAGCAGCTTCGGAGGGGGTAGCAATCAGCCCCAGCATTTT

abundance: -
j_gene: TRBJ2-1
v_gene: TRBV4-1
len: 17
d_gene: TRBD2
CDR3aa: CASSQAYSGGAGYEQFF
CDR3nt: TGCGCCAGCAGCCAAGCCTATAGCGGGGGGGCCGGCTATGAGCAGTTCTTC

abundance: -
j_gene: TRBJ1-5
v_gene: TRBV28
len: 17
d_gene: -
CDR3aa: CASTYLAPFYSNQPQHF
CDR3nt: TGTGCCAGCACCTACCTGGCCCCATTTTATAGCAATCAGCCCCAGCATTTT

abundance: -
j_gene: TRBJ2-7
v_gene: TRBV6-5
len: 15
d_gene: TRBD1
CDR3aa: CASSYRGTGGREQYF
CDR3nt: TGTGCCAGCAGTTACCGGGGGACAGGGGGCCGCGAGCAGTACTTC

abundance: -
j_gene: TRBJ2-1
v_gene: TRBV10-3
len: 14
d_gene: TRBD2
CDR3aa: CAIGGGPPLGEQFF
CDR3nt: TGTGCCATCGGCGGGGGGCCCCCCTTGGGGGAGCAGTTCTTC

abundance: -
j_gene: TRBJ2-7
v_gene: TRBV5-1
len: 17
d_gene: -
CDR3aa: CASSLGGAGTSWYEQYF
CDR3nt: TGCGCCAGCAGCTTGGGGGGAGCAGGGACTTCTTGGTACGAGCAGTACTTC

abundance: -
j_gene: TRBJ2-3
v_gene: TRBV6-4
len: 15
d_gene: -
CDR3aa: CASSDSGGATDTQYF
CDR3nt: TGTGCCAGCAGTGACTCAGGGGGGGCCACAGATACGCAGTATTTT

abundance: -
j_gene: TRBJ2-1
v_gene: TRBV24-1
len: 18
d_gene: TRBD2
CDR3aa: CATSRTSGGSSSYNEQFF
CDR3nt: TGTGCCACCAGTAGGACTAGCGGGGGGTCCAGCTCCTACAATGAGCAGTTCTTC

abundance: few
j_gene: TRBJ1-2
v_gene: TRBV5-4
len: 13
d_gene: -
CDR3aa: CASSLVTDGGYTF
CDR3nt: TGTGCCAGCAGCTTGGTGACAGACGGCGGCTACACCTTC

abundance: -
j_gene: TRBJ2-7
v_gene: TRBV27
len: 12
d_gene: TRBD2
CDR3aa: CATRGVSYEQYF
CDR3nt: TGTGCCACCCGGGGGGTTAGTTACGAGCAGTACTTC

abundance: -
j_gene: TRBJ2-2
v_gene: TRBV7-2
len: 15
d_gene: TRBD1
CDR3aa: CASSIRDRGTGELFF
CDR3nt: TGTGCCAGCAGCATCCGGGACAGAGGCACCGGGGAGCTGTTTTTT

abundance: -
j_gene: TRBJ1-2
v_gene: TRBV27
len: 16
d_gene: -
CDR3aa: CASSLFASAAFYGYTF
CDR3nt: TGTGCCAGCAGTTTATTTGCATCAGCAGCCTTCTATGGCTACACCTTC

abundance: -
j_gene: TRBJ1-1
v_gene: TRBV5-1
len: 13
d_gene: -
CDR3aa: CASSLTLNTEAFF
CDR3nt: TGCGCCAGCAGCCTGACACTGAACACTGAAGCTTTCTTT

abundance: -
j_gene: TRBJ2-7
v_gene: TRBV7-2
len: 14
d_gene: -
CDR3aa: CASSPGLASYEQYF
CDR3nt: TGTGCCAGCAGCCCGGGACTTGCATCCTACGAGCAGTACTTC

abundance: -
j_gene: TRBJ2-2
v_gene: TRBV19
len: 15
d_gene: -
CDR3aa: CASSIRGVNTGELFF
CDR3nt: TGTGCCAGTAGTATTAGGGGGGTGAACACCGGGGAGCTGTTTTTT

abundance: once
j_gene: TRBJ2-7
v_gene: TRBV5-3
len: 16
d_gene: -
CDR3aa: CARSPPIGNRFYEQYF
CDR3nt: TGTGCCAGAAGCCCTCCGATTGGGAACCGTTTCTACGAGCAGTACTTC

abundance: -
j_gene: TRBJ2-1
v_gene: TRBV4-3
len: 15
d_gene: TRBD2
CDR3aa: CASSQDRGAYNEQFF
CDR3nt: TGCGCCAGCAGCCAAGATCGGGGGGCCTACAATGAGCAGTTCTTC

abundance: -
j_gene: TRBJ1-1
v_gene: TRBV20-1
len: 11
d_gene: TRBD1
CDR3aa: CSARLDRDAFF
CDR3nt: TGCAGTGCTAGGCTGGACAGGGACGCTTTCTTT

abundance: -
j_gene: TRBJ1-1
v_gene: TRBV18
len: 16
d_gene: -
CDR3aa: CASSPLTGTSNTEAFF
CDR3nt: TGTGCCAGCTCACCCTTAACCGGGACATCCAACACTGAAGCTTTCTTT

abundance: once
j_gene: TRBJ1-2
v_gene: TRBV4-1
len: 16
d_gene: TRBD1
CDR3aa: CASSQYPRTGLDGYTF
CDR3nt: TGCGCCAGCAGCCAGTACCCACGGACAGGGTTGGATGGCTACACCTTC

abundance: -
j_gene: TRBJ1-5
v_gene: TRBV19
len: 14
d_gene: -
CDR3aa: CASSWQGDNQPQHF
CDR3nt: TGTGCCAGTAGTTGGCAGGGTGATAATCAGCCCCAGCATTTT

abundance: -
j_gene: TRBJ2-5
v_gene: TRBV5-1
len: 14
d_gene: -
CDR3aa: CASSTGTSQETQYF
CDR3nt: TGCGCCAGCAGCACGGGGACAAGCCAAGAGACCCAGTACTTC